This TCR beta chain was retrieved from a study of identical twins. Overall study results and limits: Excess twin sharing in beta out-of-frame sequences was weaker. The more abundant beta clonotypes in cord blood had fewer insertions, and memory repertoires did not show this. Zero-insertion findings could be partly confounded by invariant cells (MAIT and iNKT cells).

CDR3 size: 13 residues. Trimming cost V 6 bases and J 2 bases, with 8 bases left between them. This clonotype showed up just a few times. Antigen specificity is unknown. TCRdb itself ran the 5' RACE reads through MiXCR, one entry per CDR3 protein. Of around 250,000 distinct CDR3 sequences listed, roughly 7% are singletons. The sample was also reused in another study, on yellow fever vaccine responses in identical twins.

The specimen sequenced was memory (CD45RO+) T cells sorted from blood. The sequence was obtained from a woman aged 18-29 years in good health. V gene TRBV12-3 or TRBV12-4 combines with J gene TRBJ1-3; D gene ambiguous. In DNA form, the CDR3 reads TGTGCCAGCAGGATCGCGGCTGGAAACACCATATATTTT. As protein: CASRIAAGNTIYF.